Listed here are 9 T cell receptor beta chains from one sample, sequenced in a study of blood T cell repertoires in COVID-19. The repertoire was sequenced with immunoSEQ multiplex PCR; TCRdb's copy has only in-frame clones and lacks some. The table shows almost 350,000 clones, with roughly 86% occurring only once. Source material: PBMCs or T cells enriched from blood (not recorded which). These receptors originate from a woman younger than 45 who had been exposed to COVID-19.

The J gene is TRBJ2-7, the V gene TRBV19, with 7 bases fitting TRBD2. V was pared by 6 bases and J by 6 bases, with 2 bases of the junction left unmatched. CDR3 length equals 11 residues. From germline, CDR1 is LNHDA and CDR2 SQIVND (reference sequence). CDR3 loop: CASSPGGEQYF. The CDR3 bases are TGTGCCAGTAGCCCGGGGGGCGAGCAGTACTTC.

The chain uses TRBV6-5 and TRBJ2-5, with 9 bases matching TRBD2. The V segment lost 9 bases and the J segment 1 base; nucleotides outside the gene matches: 6. The CDR3 covers 14 residues. Germline V lookup: CDR1 MNHEY, CDR2 SVGAGI. CDR3 DNA sequence: TGTGCCAGTGCGGCGGGAGGGAGCCAAGAGACCCAGTACTTC. It is translated as CASAAGGSQETQYF.

The V and J genes are TRBV5-1 and TRBJ2-1; 10 positions agree with TRBD2. The CDR3 is made up of 15 amino acids. The V segment lost 0 bases and the J segment 6 bases; nucleotides outside the gene matches: 3. The germline gives CDR1 SGHRS, CDR2 YFSETQ. The CDR3 here is CASSLGLAGGNEQFF. In DNA, the CDR3 is TGCGCCAGCAGCTTGGGACTAGCGGGCGGCAATGAGCAGTTCTTC.

The CDR3 region has the DNA TGTGCCAGCAGTGAAGAACGGGACAGGGGGTATGGCTACACCTTC. Protein sequence: CASSEERDRGYGYTF. This sequence joins TRBV6-1 and TRBJ1-2; TRBD1 aligns across 11 bases. CDR3 length equals 15 residues. J lost 5 bases, V lost 1 base, and 3 bases had no gene match. CDR1 and CDR2 from the germline V gene are MNHNS and SASEGT.

The rearrangement joins TRBV5-1 to TRBJ1-1, with D maybe TRBD1 (5 bases). The CDR3 extends over 14 amino acids. Between the trimmed V and J ends, which lost 4 bases and 5 bases, there was a span of 15 bases. CDR1 and CDR2 (germline): SGHRS, YFSETQ. The CDR3 loop is CASSLNGGHTEAFF. The DNA for the CDR3 is TGCGCCAGCAGCCTCAACGGGGGTCATACTGAAGCTTTCTTT. Based on the CDR3 plus reference TRBV5-1 and TRBJ1-1, the full variable domain is KAGVTQTPRYLIKTRGQQVTLSCSPISGHRSVSWYQQTPGQGLQFLFEYFSETQRNKGNFPGRFSGRQFSNSRSEMNVSTLELGDSALYLCASSLNGGHTEAFFGQGTRLTVV.

This clone was counted only a few times. The V call is TRBV7-9, the J call TRBJ2-2, with D hard to call. The germline V and J ends were trimmed by 4 bases and 2 bases, with 5 bases remaining between them. The CDR3 has 13 residues. Looked up from germline, CDR1 is SEHNR and CDR2 is FQNEAQ (reference sequence). The CDR3 is CASSSGNTGELFF. As DNA, the CDR3 is TGTGCCAGCAGCTCAGGAAACACCGGGGAGCTGTTTTTT. The full variable domain, its missing parts supplied by reference TRBV7-9 and TRBJ2-2, is DTGVSQNPRHKITKRGQNVTFRCDPISEHNRLYWYRQTLGQGPEFLTYFQNEAQLEKSRLLSDRFSAERPKGSFSTLEIQRTEQGDSAMYLCASSSGNTGELFFGEGSRLTVL.

This chain joins TRBV7-3 and TRBJ2-5, with 7 bases that match TRBD2. V lost 2 bases to trimming and J lost 5 bases; unmatched junction nucleotides: 5. Germline-derived CDR1 and CDR2 are SGHTA and FQGTGA. This CDR3 has 14 amino acids. The CDR3 DNA reads TGTGCCAGCAGCTTAGCGGGAGCTCTGGAGACCCAGTACTTC. Translated: CASSLAGALETQYF.

The V call is TRBV27, the J call TRBJ2-2; a weak D match, TRBD2 (5 bases). V was clipped by 0 bases and J by 4 bases, with 9 bases between them. Germline loops: CDR1 MNHEY, CDR2 SMNVEV (reference sequence). This CDR3 region has 15 residues. The CDR3 coding sequence is TGTGCCAGCAGTTTATCGGGGAGCCCCACCGGGGAGCTGTTTTTT. It encodes CASSLSGSPTGELFF.

The V and J genes are TRBV7-8 and TRBJ2-5, with 9 bases matching TRBD2. J lost 6 bases, V lost 3 bases, and 5 bases had no gene match. CDR3 length: 14 residues. Germline V lookup: CDR1 SGHVS, CDR2 FQNEAQ. CDR3 protein: CASSFAGGPKTQYF. DNA of the CDR3: TGTGCCAGCAGCTTCGCGGGAGGGCCCAAGACCCAGTACTTC.